The 14 T cell receptor beta chains given below trace back to one sample, sequenced in a study of blood T cell repertoires in COVID-19. Sequenced by immunoSEQ multiplex PCR; TCRdb stores in-frame clones only, minus some. The sample yields tens of thousands of clones, 70% to 90% seen once. The sequenced sample was peripheral blood. These receptors originate from a man aged 55 to 69 with acute or convalescent COVID-19.

This clone has just one count. The rearrangement uses TRBV11-2 and TRBJ2-2, with D unclear. Germline V lookup: CDR1 SGHAT, CDR2 FQNNGV. The CDR3 covers 11 residues. Trimming cost V 6 bases and J 6 bases, with 5 bases left between them. The CDR3 is CASSIAGELFF. The CDR3 nucleotides read TGTGCCAGCAGTATCGCCGGGGAGCTGTTTTTT.

The CDR3 nucleotides are TGTGCCACCGGACCAGCGGCCGACACCGGGGAGCTGTTTTTT. The encoded protein is CATGPAADTGELFF. The chain uses TRBV24-1 and TRBJ2-2; TRBD2 might be the D (5 bases). V was clipped by 9 bases and J by 3 bases, with 13 bases between them. This CDR3 is built from 14 residues. Germline assignment: CDR1 KGHDR and CDR2 SFDVKD.

V gene TRBV6-1 combines with J gene TRBJ2-2; 9 bases match TRBD1. The CDR3 is made up of 20 amino acids. The trim removed 2 bases at V and 6 bases at J, leaving 19 bases unmatched. Germline V lookup: CDR1 MNHNS, CDR2 SASEGT. The CDR3 DNA is TGTGCCAGCAGTGAATGGGTACTCCTAGCCGGGGACAGGGACGCCGGGGAGCTGTTTTTT. Protein: CASSEWVLLAGDRDAGELFF.

This clone was detected a few times. The chain carries TRBV5-1 and TRBJ2-7; a possible D gene is TRBD1 (6 bases). Trimming removed 4 bases at V and 5 bases at J, with 19 bases between. Germline V CDR1 and CDR2: SGHRS, YFSETQ. The CDR3 is made up of 15 amino acids. CDR3: CASSPGTSQYHEQYF. The CDR3 DNA reads TGCGCCAGCAGCCCTGGGACATCCCAATACCACGAGCAGTACTTC.

The V call is TRBV3-1 (or the pseudogene TRBV3-2), the J call TRBJ2-1; 8 bases align to TRBD1. This CDR3 spans 15 amino acids. Germline loops: CDR1 LGHDT, CDR2 YNNKEL (reference sequence). The V gene end was trimmed by 0 bases and the J gene end by 6 bases; junction bases not matched to a gene: 4. The CDR3 reads CASSQDGTGVNEQFF. DNA of the CDR3: TGTGCCAGCAGCCAAGACGGGACAGGAGTCAATGAGCAGTTCTTC.

The chain recombines TRBV6-2 or TRBV6-3 with TRBJ2-7; 9 bases line up with TRBD1. CDR1 and CDR2 from the germline V gene are MNHEY and SVGEGT. V lost 4 bases to trimming and J lost 6 bases; unmatched junction nucleotides: 7. CDR3 length equals 14 residues. Written as DNA, the CDR3 is TGTGCCAGCAGTTCTAAACAGGGGGCGGGCGAGCAGTACTTC. It yields the protein CASSSKQGAGEQYF.

This clone was seen once. The rearrangement links TRBV7-6 to TRBJ2-3; D unresolved. Per the germline V gene, CDR1 is SGHVS and CDR2 is FNYEAQ. V was pared by 3 bases and J by 0 bases, with 10 bases between. CDR3 size: 15 residues. The CDR3 sequence is CASSFRSSSTDTQYF. CDR3 sequence (DNA): TGTGCCAGCAGCTTCCGGTCCTCTAGCACAGATACGCAGTATTTT.

The V and J genes are TRBV28 and TRBJ1-5; 8 bases map to TRBD1. This CDR3 is built from 15 residues. V dropped 5 bases and J dropped 3; count of bases not matched to a gene: 6. Germline lookup yields CDR1 MDHEN and CDR2 SYDVKM. The chain's CDR3 is CASSGMGQVNQPQHF. In DNA form, the CDR3 reads TGTGCCAGCAGTGGCATGGGACAGGTCAATCAGCCCCAGCATTTT.

This chain uses TRBV2 with TRBJ2-3; weak D call: TRBD2 (5 bases). Trimming took off 6 bases at V and 7 bases at J, with 11 bases between the two ends. The germline gives CDR1 SNHLY, CDR2 FYNNEI. This CDR3 is 12 amino acids long. CDR3 DNA: TGTGCCAGCAGGGGAGACGCGAATACGCAGTATTTT. It specifies CASRGDANTQYF. The full variable domain, rest sourced from reference TRBV2 and TRBJ2-3, is EPEVTQTPSHQVTQMGQEVILRCVPISNHLYFYWYRQILGQKVEFLVSFYNNEISEKSEIFDDQFSVERPDGSNFTLKIRSTKLEDSAMYFCASRGDANTQYFGPGTRLTVL.

The V gene is TRBV11-1, the J gene TRBJ2-3, with a tentative D call TRBD1 (5 bases). This CDR3 has 16 residues. CDR1 SGHAT and CDR2 FQDESV come from the germline V gene (reference sequence). V lost 1 base to trimming and J lost 2 bases, with 13 bases between them. The CDR3 nucleotides read TGTGCCAGCAGCTTAGGTTCTGGCGGACACACAGATACGCAGTATTTT. Protein product: CASSLGSGGHTDTQYF.

V usage is TRBV7-2 and J usage is TRBJ1-5; possible D gene TRBD1, 5 bases. The CDR3 consists of 15 residues. The V and J ends lost 1 base and 6 bases respectively, with 13 bases between them. Germline lookup yields CDR1 SGHTA and CDR2 FQGNSA. The CDR3 is CASSLGQGAGQPQHF. DNA of the CDR3: TGTGCCAGCAGCTTAGGGCAGGGCGCAGGTCAGCCCCAGCATTTT.

The chain joins TRBV9 to TRBJ1-6, with D maybe TRBD1 (6 bases). Germline V gene lookup returns CDR1 SGDLS and CDR2 YYNGEE. The CDR3 totals 13 residues. V lost 5 bases, J lost 13 bases, and 16 bases lay in between. The CDR3 loop is CASSFGRGNPLHF. The CDR3 DNA follows: TGTGCCAGCAGTTTTGGCAGGGGCAATCCCCTCCACTTT.

This sequence joins TRBV2 and TRBJ2-7, with D possibly matching TRBD1 (7 bases). CDR3 length: 13 amino acids. From germline, CDR1 is SNHLY and CDR2 FYNNEI. V dropped 4 bases and J dropped 7 bases, with 14 bases sitting between them. DNA of the CDR3: TGTGCCAGCAGTGTAAAGGGGGCGGGGGAGCAGTACTTC. It codes for CASSVKGAGEQYF.

The chain uses TRBV5-1 and TRBJ1-1; D is possibly TRBD1 (6 bases). The CDR3 totals 15 residues. The V and J ends lost 4 bases and 1 base respectively, with 14 bases between them. Germline loops: CDR1 SGHRS, CDR2 YFSETQ. DNA of the CDR3: TGCGCCAGCAGCGGAATGACAGGATCGAACACTGAAGCTTTCTTT. Protein product: CASSGMTGSNTEAFF.